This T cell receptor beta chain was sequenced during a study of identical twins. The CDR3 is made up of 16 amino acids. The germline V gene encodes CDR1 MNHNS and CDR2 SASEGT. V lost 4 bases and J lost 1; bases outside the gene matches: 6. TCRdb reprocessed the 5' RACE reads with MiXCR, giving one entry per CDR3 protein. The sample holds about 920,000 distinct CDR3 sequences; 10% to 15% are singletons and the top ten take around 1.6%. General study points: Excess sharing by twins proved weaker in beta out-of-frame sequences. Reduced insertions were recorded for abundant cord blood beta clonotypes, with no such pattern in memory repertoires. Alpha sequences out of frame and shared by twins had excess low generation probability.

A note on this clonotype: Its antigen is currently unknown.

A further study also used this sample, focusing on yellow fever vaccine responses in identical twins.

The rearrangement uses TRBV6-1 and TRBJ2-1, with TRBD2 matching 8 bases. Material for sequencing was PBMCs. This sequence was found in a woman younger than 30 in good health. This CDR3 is CASSGIIAGSYNEQFF. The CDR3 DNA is TGTGCCAGCAGTGGGATAATAGCGGGGTCCTACAATGAGCAGTTCTTC.